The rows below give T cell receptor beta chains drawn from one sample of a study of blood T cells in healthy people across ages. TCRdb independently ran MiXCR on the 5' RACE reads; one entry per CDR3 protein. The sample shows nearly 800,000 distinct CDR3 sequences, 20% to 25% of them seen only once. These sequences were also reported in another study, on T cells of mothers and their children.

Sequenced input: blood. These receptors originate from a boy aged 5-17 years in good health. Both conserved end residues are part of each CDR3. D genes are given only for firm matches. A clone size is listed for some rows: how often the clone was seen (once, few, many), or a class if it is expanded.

CDR3aa: CSLYDRDGHNEQFF
d_gene: TRBD1
j_gene: TRBJ2-1
v_gene: TRBV29-1
abundance: few

CDR3aa: CSALGLAGAVAGYNEQFF
d_gene: TRBD2
j_gene: TRBJ2-1
v_gene: TRBV20-1
abundance: -

CDR3aa: CASTWTASMNTEAFF
d_gene: -
j_gene: TRBJ1-1
v_gene: TRBV5-1
abundance: -

CDR3aa: CSAKPGTGHTGELFF
d_gene: TRBD1
j_gene: TRBJ2-2
v_gene: TRBV20-1
abundance: few

CDR3aa: CASSSHMNEETQYF
d_gene: -
j_gene: TRBJ2-5
v_gene: TRBV7-2
abundance: -

CDR3aa: CASSLTGYVYEQYF
d_gene: TRBD1
j_gene: TRBJ2-7
v_gene: TRBV27
abundance: few

CDR3aa: CSVDRPTEEQETQYF
d_gene: -
j_gene: TRBJ2-5
v_gene: TRBV29-1
abundance: few

CDR3aa: CASSFQGAGSPLHF
d_gene: -
j_gene: TRBJ1-6
v_gene: TRBV27
abundance: few

CDR3aa: CASSHPRGNEKLFF
d_gene: -
j_gene: TRBJ1-4
v_gene: TRBV5-5
abundance: -

CDR3aa: CSGGDRAETQYF
d_gene: TRBD1
j_gene: TRBJ2-5
v_gene: TRBV29-1
abundance: -

CDR3aa: CASSTQGTGSYGYTF
d_gene: -
j_gene: TRBJ1-2
v_gene: TRBV9
abundance: -

CDR3aa: CATSREDRLDEQFF
d_gene: -
j_gene: TRBJ2-1
v_gene: TRBV15
abundance: few

CDR3aa: CASSHRWAGWTQYF
d_gene: -
j_gene: TRBJ2-5
v_gene: TRBV3-1
abundance: -

CDR3aa: CVSSLNFPSSYEQYF
d_gene: -
j_gene: TRBJ2-7
v_gene: TRBV27
abundance: few

CDR3aa: CASSLLGRDPRQETQYF
d_gene: -
j_gene: TRBJ2-5
v_gene: TRBV28
abundance: -

CDR3aa: CASSQALPQGGPQNIQYF
d_gene: -
j_gene: TRBJ2-4
v_gene: TRBV4-1
abundance: -

CDR3aa: CGVVGGQGAGELFF
d_gene: TRBD1
j_gene: TRBJ2-2
v_gene: TRBV29-1
abundance: -

CDR3aa: CASSRQGNYEAFF
d_gene: TRBD1
j_gene: TRBJ1-1
v_gene: TRBV5-6
abundance: -

CDR3aa: CASSPDSSTEAFF
d_gene: -
j_gene: TRBJ1-1
v_gene: TRBV5-1
abundance: few

CDR3aa: CASSQTTGANVLTF
d_gene: -
j_gene: TRBJ2-6
v_gene: TRBV14
abundance: -

CDR3aa: CASSMTGQTTYEQYF
d_gene: -
j_gene: TRBJ2-7
v_gene: TRBV5-5
abundance: -

CDR3aa: CSAMFVNRGINEQYF
d_gene: TRBD1
j_gene: TRBJ2-7
v_gene: TRBV20-1
abundance: few

CDR3aa: CASRRVGGAYNSPLHF
d_gene: TRBD1
j_gene: TRBJ1-6
v_gene: TRBV5-6
abundance: -

CDR3aa: CAIKPSSEETQYF
d_gene: -
j_gene: TRBJ2-5
v_gene: TRBV10-3
abundance: -

CDR3aa: CSARGSSGANVLTF
d_gene: -
j_gene: TRBJ2-6
v_gene: TRBV20-1
abundance: few